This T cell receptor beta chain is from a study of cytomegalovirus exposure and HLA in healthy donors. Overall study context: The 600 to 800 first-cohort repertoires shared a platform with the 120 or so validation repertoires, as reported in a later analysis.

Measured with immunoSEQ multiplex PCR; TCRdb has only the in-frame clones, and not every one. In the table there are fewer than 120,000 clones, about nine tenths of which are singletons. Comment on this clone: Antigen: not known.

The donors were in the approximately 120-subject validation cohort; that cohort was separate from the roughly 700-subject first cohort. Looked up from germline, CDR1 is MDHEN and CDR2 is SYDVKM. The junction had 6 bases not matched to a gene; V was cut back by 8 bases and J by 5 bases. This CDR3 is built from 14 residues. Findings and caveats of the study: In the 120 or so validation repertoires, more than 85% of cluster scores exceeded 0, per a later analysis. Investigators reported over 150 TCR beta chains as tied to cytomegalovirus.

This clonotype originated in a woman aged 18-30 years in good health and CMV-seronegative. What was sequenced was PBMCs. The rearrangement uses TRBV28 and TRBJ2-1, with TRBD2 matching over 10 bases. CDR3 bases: TGTGCCAGCGGTTCCAGCGGGAGGGACAATGAGCAGTTCTTC. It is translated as CASGSSGRDNEQFF.